Sequencing of this T cell receptor beta chain was carried out in a study of blood T cell repertoires in COVID-19. Repertoires were generated with immunoSEQ multiplex PCR, while TCRdb's copy carries only in-frame clones and drops some. This repertoire shows roughly 200,000 clones, 65% to 85% found once; its top ten account for 4.4%. V gave up 6 bases and J gave up 2 bases, with 17 bases separating them. This CDR3 has 15 residues. CDR1 is SGHRS, CDR2 YFSETQ, per germline. The chain recombines TRBV5-1 with TRBJ1-1, with TRBD1 as a possible D gene (6 bases). The clonotype comes from a man over 45 with active or convalescent COVID-19. The sequencing input was peripheral blood. CDR3 loop: CASNYREGGNTEAFF. Written as DNA, the CDR3 is TGCGCCAGCAACTACAGGGAAGGAGGTAACACTGAAGCTTTCTTT.